This T cell receptor (beta chain) stems from a study of blood T cell repertoires in COVID-19. The protocol was immunoSEQ multiplex PCR, while the TCRdb copy is restricted to in-frame clones and leaves out a portion. Of around 270,000 clones in the sample, around 83% were seen once. CDR3 length: 13 residues. Per germline, CDR1 LGHDT and CDR2 YNNKEL (reference sequence). V was pared by 4 bases and J by 4 bases, with 8 bases between. Sequences were obtained from peripheral blood. This chain joins TRBV3-1 (or the pseudogene TRBV3-2) and TRBJ1-5; D is unclear. This TCR came from a woman between 40 and 55 years old who had recovered from COVID-19. The CDR3 sequence is CASSPHTNQPQHF. As DNA, the CDR3 is TGTGCCAGCAGCCCCCATACAAATCAGCCCCAGCATTTT.